These T cell receptor beta chains were read from a single sample in a study of OX40 agonist ivuxolimab in advanced cancers. Here immunoSEQ multiplex PCR was the method, and the copy in TCRdb shows in-frame clones only, minus some. The data contain around 81,000 clones, approximately 79% of them singletons. The sample consisted of CD4+ or CD8+ T cells sorted from blood, taken in a trial of the OX40 agonist ivuxolimab. All receptors come from an adult with an advanced solid tumor such as melanoma, head and neck, liver or kidney cancer. CDR3s include the opening cysteine and the closing phenylalanine or tryptophan. A D gene is named only where the DNA matches it firmly. The size entry is marked missing in some rows and otherwise reads once, few, many or a size class.

length,size,D,V,J,DNA,CDR3
15,-,-,TRBV9,TRBJ1-2,TGTGCCAGCAGCGCCGACGTGGGTTCTTCCTATGGCTACACCTTC,CASSADVGSSYGYTF
14,once,-,TRBV25-1,TRBJ1-2,TGTGCCAGCAGTGAATATGGGGAGTCCTATGGCTACACCTTC,CASSEYGESYGYTF
15,once,-,TRBV7-8,TRBJ2-7,TGTGCCAGCACAGTAGGGGCCTCACCTTCCTACGAGCAGTACTTC,CASTVGASPSYEQYF
17,-,TRBD2,TRBV19,TRBJ2-5,TGTGCCAGTAGTATAGGGGGACTAGCGGGGTGGCAAGAGACCCAGTACTTC,CASSIGGLAGWQETQYF
16,-,-,TRBV28,TRBJ2-7,TGTGCCAGCAGTGGGAGACTCCAGCCCCCAGAGGGCGAGCAGTACTTC,CASSGRLQPPEGEQYF
13,-,-,TRBV2,TRBJ2-5,TGTGCCAGCAGTGTTTCCGTCGTCGAGACCCAGTACTTC,CASSVSVVETQYF
12,-,-,TRBV19,TRBJ2-1,TGTGCCAGTAGTATAGGGGGCTATGAGCAGTTCTTC,CASSIGGYEQFF
14,once,-,TRBV9,TRBJ2-3,TGTGCCAGTTCGGAGGGCCCTAGCACAGATACGCAGTATTTT,CASSEGPSTDTQYF
16,-,-,TRBV5-4,TRBJ1-2,TGTGCCAGCAGCTTGGGTTTGGAGGGGCCTTCGGGAGGCTACACCTTC,CASSLGLEGPSGGYTF
18,-,-,TRBV19,TRBJ2-2,TGTGCCAGCCATTTTGAGGGGCCGGTCGTCGGTAGGACCGGGGAGCTGTTTTTT,CASHFEGPVVGRTGELFF
16,-,-,TRBV28,TRBJ2-2,TGTGCCAGCAGTTTCCGTGACATCGCGAACACCGGGGAGCTGTTTTTT,CASSFRDIANTGELFF
13,-,-,TRBV5-8,TRBJ1-1,TGTGCCAGCAGCGCCGGACGGGTCACTGAAGCTTTCTTT,CASSAGRVTEAFF
16,-,-,TRBV6-1,TRBJ2-1,TGTGCCAGCAGTGAAGCGCGGCGGGAAGCATACAATGAGCAGTTCTTC,CASSEARREAYNEQFF
14,-,-,TRBV28,TRBJ2-3,TGTGCCAGCAGTCCGACAGACCAGCCCAATACGCAGTATTTT,CASSPTDQPNTQYF
15,-,TRBD1,TRBV19,TRBJ1-2,TGTGCCAGTACTACCGGGACAGGGGGCGCCTATGGCTACACCTTC,CASTTGTGGAYGYTF
14,-,-,TRBV2,TRBJ1-1,TGTGCCAGCAGTGAAGCGCGGATGAACACTGAAGCTTTCTTT,CASSEARMNTEAFF
13,-,-,TRBV5-4,TRBJ2-1,TGTGCCAGCAGCTTGGCCGGGAACCTTGAGCAGTTCTTC,CASSLAGNLEQFF
16,-,-,TRBV4-1,TRBJ1-1,TGCGCCAGCACCCCTGGTCCGGAGACCATGAACACTGAAGCTTTCTTT,CASTPGPETMNTEAFF
17,-,-,TRBV21-1,TRBJ2-3,TGTGCCAGCAGACTCCAGGTGGGTGAGCGGAACACAGATACGCAGTATTTT,CASRLQVGERNTDTQYF
15,-,-,TRBV7-9,TRBJ2-2,TGTGCCAGCACCAACCTAGGGGTAGGCACCGGGGAGCTGTTTTTT,CASTNLGVGTGELFF
15,-,-,TRBV13,TRBJ1-2,TGTGCCAGCAGCTTAGCCAGGGAGGGAGCGTATGGCTACACCTTC,CASSLAREGAYGYTF
11,-,TRBD2,TRBV30,TRBJ2-2,TGTGCCTACGGACTAGCGGGGGAGCTGTTTTTT,CAYGLAGELFF
15,-,-,TRBV2,TRBJ1-1,TGTGCCAGCTTTCGTCCGGACAGAGTGAACACTGAAGCTTTCTTT,CASFRPDRVNTEAFF
16,-,-,TRBV4-2,TRBJ1-1,TGTGCCAGCAGCTTTGGCAGGGACGAGAAGAACACTGAAGCTTTCTTT,CASSFGRDEKNTEAFF
17,-,-,TRBV4-1,TRBJ1-1,TGCGCCAGCAGCCAAGATAGGGTCCGGGTGGGTCGGAATGAAGCTTTCTTT,CASSQDRVRVGRNEAFF
13,-,-,TRBV10-2,TRBJ1-5,TGCGCCAGCTGCCCTACGAGCAATCAGCCCCAGCATTTT,CASCPTSNQPQHF
14,-,TRBD1,TRBV7-9,TRBJ1-1,TGTGCCAGCAGCACAACAGGGGGACGAACTGAAGCTTTCTTT,CASSTTGGRTEAFF
13,few,-,TRBV11-2,TRBJ2-7,TGTGCCAGCAGCTTAGGGGATGGGTACGAGCAGTACTTC,CASSLGDGYEQYF
15,many,-,TRBV28,TRBJ2-2,TGTGCCAGCAGTTTATTCATGTTAGGCACCGGGGAGCTGTTTTTT,CASSLFMLGTGELFF
19,-,TRBD2,TRBV5-6,TRBJ2-5,TGTGCCAGCAGCTTGACGGGACTAGCGGGAGAAAATAGGGGAGAGACCCAGTACTTC,CASSLTGLAGENRGETQYF
14,-,TRBD1,TRBV6-6,TRBJ2-3,TGTGCCAGCAGTCGACAGGGGGCAAAAGATACGCAGTATTTT,CASSRQGAKDTQYF
13,few,-,TRBV5-6,TRBJ1-4,TGTGCCAGCAGCACTGGACGAGCGGAAAAACTGTTTTTT,CASSTGRAEKLFF
18,-,TRBD2,TRBV27,TRBJ2-3,TGTGCCAGCAGTTTATCGTTGCCTAGCGGGGGGGTCACAGATACGCAGTATTTT,CASSLSLPSGGVTDTQYF
15,-,-,TRBV10-3,TRBJ2-3,TGTGCCATCAAAAACGGGGGCGCCCTCGCAGATACGCAGTATTTT,CAIKNGGALADTQYF
14,-,-,TRBV27,TRBJ2-5,TGTGCCAGCAGGGGGACGCTGGCCCAAGAGACCCAGTACTTC,CASRGTLAQETQYF